This entry lists 2 T cell receptor beta chains sequenced from one sample in a study of shared clonotypes between healthy human individuals (dated by TCRdb to 2018 to 2021). Library preparation used the immunoSEQ multiplex PCR assay. This immuneACCESS table, as held by TCRdb, lists in-frame sequences with V and J called but not all clones. Of the missing ones, under half trace to an unresolved V gene in checked studies; the others have no known cause. This sample holds over a million clones; 70% to 80% were observed only once. 0.5% to 0.65% of the sample comes from the top ten. Sequenced: memory CD4+ T cells from PBMCs. The meaning of the sample's cell subset or site label: CD45RA-negative fraction. The source is a man aged 18 to 29 in good health. Some clones in this sample may be carry-over from other donors' samples.

The chain recombines TRBV5-1 with TRBJ2-5, with TRBD2 matching over 11 bases. This CDR3 comprises 16 residues. Losses at the gene ends were 5 bases for V and 2 bases for J; bases not matched to a gene: 8. Per germline, CDR1 SGHRS and CDR2 YFSETQ. DNA for the CDR3: TGCGCCAGCAGTCCGGGACTAGCGGCACATCAAGAGACCCAGTACTTC. It codes for CASSPGLAAHQETQYF.

The CDR3 loop reads CASSLEVRQYYGYTF. The CDR3 DNA reads as TGTGCCAGCAGCTTGGAAGTCAGGCAATACTATGGCTACACCTTC. V and J are TRBV5-5 and TRBJ1-2, with unresolved D. This CDR3 comprises 15 residues. The germline gives CDR1 SGHKS, CDR2 YYEKEE (reference sequence). With 0 bases removed from V and 3 bases from J, the gap between germline ends came to 12 bases.